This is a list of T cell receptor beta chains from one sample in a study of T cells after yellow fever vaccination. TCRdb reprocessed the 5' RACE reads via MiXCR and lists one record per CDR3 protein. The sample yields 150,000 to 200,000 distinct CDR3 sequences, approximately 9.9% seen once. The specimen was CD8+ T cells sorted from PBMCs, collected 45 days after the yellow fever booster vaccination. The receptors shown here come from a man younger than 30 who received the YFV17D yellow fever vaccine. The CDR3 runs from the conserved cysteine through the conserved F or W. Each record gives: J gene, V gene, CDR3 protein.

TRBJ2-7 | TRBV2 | CAVSGTGIYEQYF
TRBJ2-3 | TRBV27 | CASGGRDTDTQYF
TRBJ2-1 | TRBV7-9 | CASTTGRGSNEQFF
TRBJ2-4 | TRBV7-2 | CASSLAGADSRNIQYF
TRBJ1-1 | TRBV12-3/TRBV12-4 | CASSAYRTEAFF
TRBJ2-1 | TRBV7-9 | CASIFPGSDNEQFF
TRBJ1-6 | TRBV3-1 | CASSQDISLLANSPLHF
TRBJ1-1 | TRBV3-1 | CASSQDTSGGRTEAFF
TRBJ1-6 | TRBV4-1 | CASSQAGGVRSPLHF
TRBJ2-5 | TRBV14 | CASSQDPTGVNQETQYF
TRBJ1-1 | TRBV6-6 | CASSIPEVRRTEAFF
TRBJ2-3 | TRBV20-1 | CSASTTWEYF
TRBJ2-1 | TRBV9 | CASSVVGEEYNEQFF
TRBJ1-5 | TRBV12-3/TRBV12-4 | CASRNRDNQPQHF
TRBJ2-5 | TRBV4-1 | CASSQGRDRGRRYQETQYF
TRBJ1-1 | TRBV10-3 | CAIRDTMNTEAFF
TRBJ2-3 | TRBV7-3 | CASSLVAVGDLTDTQYF
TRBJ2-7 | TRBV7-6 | CASSSCQGTCSYEQYF
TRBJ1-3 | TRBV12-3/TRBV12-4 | CASTHSTDSGNTIYF
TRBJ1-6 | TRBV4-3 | CASSQSSRFVSSPLHF
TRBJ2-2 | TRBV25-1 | CASSERGRNTGELFF
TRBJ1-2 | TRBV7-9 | CASSLNSVRTANYGYTF
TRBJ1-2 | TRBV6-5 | CASSPTRGGRRYGYTF
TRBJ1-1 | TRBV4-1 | CASSQDGLGGNTEAFF
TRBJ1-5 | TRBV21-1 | CASWADGNQPQHF
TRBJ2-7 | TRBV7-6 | CASSSGRVYEQYF
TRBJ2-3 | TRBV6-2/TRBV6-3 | CASSPQDTDTQYF
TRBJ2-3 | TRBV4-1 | CASSQEGRARSTDTQYF
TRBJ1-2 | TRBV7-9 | CASTSVGDYGYTF
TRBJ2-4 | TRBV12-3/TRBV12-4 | CASSFRGMADIQYF
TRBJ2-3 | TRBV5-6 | CASSNERRVNGDTQYF
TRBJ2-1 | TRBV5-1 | CASRERDTLYNEQFF
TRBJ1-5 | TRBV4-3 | CASSQDAGRSNQPQHF
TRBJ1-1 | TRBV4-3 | CASSRLAFKWDTEAFF
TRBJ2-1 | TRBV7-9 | CASSLDGGYNEQFF
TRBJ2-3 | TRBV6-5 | CASSTQPDSYTDTQYF
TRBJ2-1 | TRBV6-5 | CASSYSSGTGGNEQFF
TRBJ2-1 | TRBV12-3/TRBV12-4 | CASRLAGLNNEQFF
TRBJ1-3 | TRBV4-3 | CASSHEHRATGNTIYF
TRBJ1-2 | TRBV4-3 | CASSQDRGHDYGYTF
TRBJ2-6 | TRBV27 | CASSWGVYGANVLTF
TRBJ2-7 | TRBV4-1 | CASSPKGAGGYEQYF
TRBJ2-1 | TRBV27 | CASSPPGGGHNEQFF
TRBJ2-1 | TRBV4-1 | CASSQQSSGGTYNEQFF
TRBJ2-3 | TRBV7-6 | CASSLGSGTDTQYF
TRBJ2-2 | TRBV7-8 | CAKREGANTGELFF
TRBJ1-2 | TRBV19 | CALQVPAYGYTF
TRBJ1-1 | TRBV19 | CASRRDTEAFF
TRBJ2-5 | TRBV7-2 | CASSLLGGVQETQYF
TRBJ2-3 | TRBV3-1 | CASSQGTGRIDTQYF
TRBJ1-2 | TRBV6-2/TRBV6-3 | CASSRGKRGGYTF